This T cell receptor beta chain was sequenced for a study of T cell changes during pregnancy in multiple sclerosis. Sequenced by immunoSEQ multiplex PCR; TCRdb stores in-frame clones only, minus some. The sample has tens of thousands of clones, 85% to 95% seen once. The CDR3 consists of 14 residues. CDR1 SGHRS and CDR2 YFSETQ come from the germline V gene. V was clipped by 4 bases and J by 2 bases, with 12 bases between them. J is TRBJ1-2 and V is TRBV5-1; D perhaps matches TRBD1 (6 bases). The receptor's source is a female donor with multiple sclerosis, enrolled in a pregnancy study. The sample consisted of CD4+ T cells from peripheral blood mononuclear cells, taken in the second trimester of pregnancy. The CDR3 here is CASSPLGQNYGYTF. The CDR3 bases are TGCGCCAGCAGCCCCCTCGGACAGAACTATGGCTACACCTTC. The full variable domain, in which reference TRBV5-1 and TRBJ1-2 provide the parts outside the CDR3, is KAGVTQTPRYLIKTRGQQVTLSCSPISGHRSVSWYQQTPGQGLQFLFEYFSETQRNKGNFPGRFSGRQFSNSRSEMNVSTLELGDSALYLCASSPLGQNYGYTFGSGTRLTVV.